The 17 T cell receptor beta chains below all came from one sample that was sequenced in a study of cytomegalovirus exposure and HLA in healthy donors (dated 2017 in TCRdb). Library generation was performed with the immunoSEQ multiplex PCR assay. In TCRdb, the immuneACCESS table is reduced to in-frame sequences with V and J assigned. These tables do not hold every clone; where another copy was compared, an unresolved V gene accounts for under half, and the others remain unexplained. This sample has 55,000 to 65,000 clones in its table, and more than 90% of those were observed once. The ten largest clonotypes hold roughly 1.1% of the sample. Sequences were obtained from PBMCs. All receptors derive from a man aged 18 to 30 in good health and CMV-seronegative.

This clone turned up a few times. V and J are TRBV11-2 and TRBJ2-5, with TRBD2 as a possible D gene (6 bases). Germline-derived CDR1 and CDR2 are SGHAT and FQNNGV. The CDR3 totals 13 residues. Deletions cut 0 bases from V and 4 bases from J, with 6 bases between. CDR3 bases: TGTGCCAGCAGCTTAGAGCGGGGAGAGACCCAGTACTTC. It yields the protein CASSLERGETQYF.

CDR3 sequence reads: CASSAGTGGYGYTF. The CDR3 DNA follows: TGTGCCAGCAGCGCCGGGACAGGGGGCTATGGCTACACCTTC. This rearrangement joins TRBV13 to TRBJ1-2, with 11 bases fitting TRBD1. V was clipped by 5 bases and J by 4 bases; unmatched bases: 3. The CDR3 length is 14 residues. Germline loops: CDR1 PRHDT, CDR2 FYEKMQ (reference sequence).

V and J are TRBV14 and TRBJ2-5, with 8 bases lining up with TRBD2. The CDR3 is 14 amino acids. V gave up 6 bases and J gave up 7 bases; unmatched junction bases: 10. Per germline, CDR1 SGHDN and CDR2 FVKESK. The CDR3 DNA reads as TGTGCCAGCAGGCAGAGCGGGAGCGACGGGACCCAGTACTTC. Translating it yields CASRQSGSDGTQYF.

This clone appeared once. CDR3: CASSARLSGTQYF. CDR3 nucleotides: TGTGCCAGTAGTGCACGGCTTTCGGGGACCCAGTACTTC. The chain couples TRBV19 to TRBJ2-5; D gene ambiguous. This CDR3 comprises 13 residues. Trimming left V 5 bases short and J 7 bases short, with 14 bases between. Germline V gene data show CDR1 as LNHDA and CDR2 as SQIVND (reference sequence).

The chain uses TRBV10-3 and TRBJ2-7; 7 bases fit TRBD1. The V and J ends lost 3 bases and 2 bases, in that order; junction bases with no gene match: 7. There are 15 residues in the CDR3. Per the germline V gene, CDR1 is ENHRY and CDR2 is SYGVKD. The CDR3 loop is CAISDGTEIPYEQYF. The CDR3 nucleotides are TGTGCCATCAGTGACGGGACAGAAATACCCTACGAGCAGTACTTC.

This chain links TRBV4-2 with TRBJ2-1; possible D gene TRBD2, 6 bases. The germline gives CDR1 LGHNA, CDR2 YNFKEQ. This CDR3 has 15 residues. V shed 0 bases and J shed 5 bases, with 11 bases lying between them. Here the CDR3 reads CASSQERDFNNEQFF. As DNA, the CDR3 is TGTGCCAGCAGCCAAGAACGGGACTTTAACAATGAGCAGTTCTTC.

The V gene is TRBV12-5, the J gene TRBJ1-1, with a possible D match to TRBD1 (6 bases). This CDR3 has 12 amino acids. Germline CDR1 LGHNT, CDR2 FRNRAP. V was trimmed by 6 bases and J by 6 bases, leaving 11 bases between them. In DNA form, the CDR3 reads TGTGCTAGTGGACGGGGGGCCCCTGAAGCTTTCTTT. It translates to CASGRGAPEAFF.

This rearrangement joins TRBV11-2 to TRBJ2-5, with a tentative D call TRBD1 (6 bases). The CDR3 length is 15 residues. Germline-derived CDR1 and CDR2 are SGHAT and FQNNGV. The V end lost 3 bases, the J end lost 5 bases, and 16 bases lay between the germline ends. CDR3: CASSLGAASGETQYF. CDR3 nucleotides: TGTGCCAGCAGCTTGGGGGCAGCCTCCGGGGAGACCCAGTACTTC.

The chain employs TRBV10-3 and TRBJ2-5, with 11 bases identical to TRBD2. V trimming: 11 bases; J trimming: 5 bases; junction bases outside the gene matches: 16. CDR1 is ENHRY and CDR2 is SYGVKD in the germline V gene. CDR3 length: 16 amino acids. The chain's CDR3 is CAASGTSGFDGETQYF. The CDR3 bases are TGTGCCGCGTCCGGGACTAGCGGATTTGACGGGGAGACCCAGTACTTC.

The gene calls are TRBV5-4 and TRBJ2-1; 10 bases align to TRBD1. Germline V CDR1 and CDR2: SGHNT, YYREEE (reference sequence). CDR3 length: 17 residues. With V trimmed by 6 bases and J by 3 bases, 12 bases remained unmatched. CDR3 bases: TGTGCCAGCATCTCTCATCGGGGGACAGGGGACTACAATGAGCAGTTCTTC. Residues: CASISHRGTGDYNEQFF.

Here the CDR3 reads CASSLRLAAAYEQYF. In DNA form, the CDR3 reads TGTGCCAGCAGCCTGAGACTAGCGGCAGCCTACGAGCAGTACTTC. The genes are TRBV7-2 and TRBJ2-7; 9 bases agree with TRBD2. With V trimmed by 5 bases and J by 2 bases, 7 bases remained unmatched. The germline CDR1 and CDR2 sequences are SGHTA and FQGNSA. The CDR3 is 15 amino acids.

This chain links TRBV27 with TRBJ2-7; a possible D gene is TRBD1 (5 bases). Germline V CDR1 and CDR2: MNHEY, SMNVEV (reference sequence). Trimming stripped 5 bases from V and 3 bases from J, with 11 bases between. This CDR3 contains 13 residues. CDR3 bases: TGTGCCAGCAGTCAGGGCAGTTACTACGAGCAGTACTTC. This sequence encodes CASSQGSYYEQYF.

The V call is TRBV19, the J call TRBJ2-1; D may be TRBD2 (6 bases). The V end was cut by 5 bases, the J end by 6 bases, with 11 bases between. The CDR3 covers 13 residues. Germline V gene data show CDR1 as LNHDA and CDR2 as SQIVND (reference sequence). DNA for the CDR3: TGTGCCAGTAGTTCGCTGGGGGGCAATGAGCAGTTCTTC. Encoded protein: CASSSLGGNEQFF.

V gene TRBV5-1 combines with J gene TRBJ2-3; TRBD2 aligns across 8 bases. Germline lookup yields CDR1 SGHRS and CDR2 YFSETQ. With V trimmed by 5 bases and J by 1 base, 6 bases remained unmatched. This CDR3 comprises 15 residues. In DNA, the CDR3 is TGCGCCAGCAGAAAATCGGGGGGGGGCACAGATACGCAGTATTTT. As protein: CASRKSGGGTDTQYF.

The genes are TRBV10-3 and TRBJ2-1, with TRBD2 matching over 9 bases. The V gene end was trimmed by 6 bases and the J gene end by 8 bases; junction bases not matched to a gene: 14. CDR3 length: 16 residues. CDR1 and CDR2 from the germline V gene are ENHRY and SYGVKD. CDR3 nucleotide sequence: TGTGCCATCAGAGGCCGGGGTAGCGGGAGTTACGATGAGCAGTTCTTC. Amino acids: CAIRGRGSGSYDEQFF.

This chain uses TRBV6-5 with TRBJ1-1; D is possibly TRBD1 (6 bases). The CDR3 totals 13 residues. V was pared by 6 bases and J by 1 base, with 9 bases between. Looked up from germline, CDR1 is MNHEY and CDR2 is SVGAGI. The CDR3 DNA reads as TGTGCCAGCAGCCGGGACAAGAACACTGAAGCTTTCTTT. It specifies CASSRDKNTEAFF.

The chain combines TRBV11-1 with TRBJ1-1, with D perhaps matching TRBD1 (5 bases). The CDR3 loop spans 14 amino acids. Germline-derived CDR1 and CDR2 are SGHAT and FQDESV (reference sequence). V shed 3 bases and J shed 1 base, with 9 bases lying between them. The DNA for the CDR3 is TGTGCCAGCAGCTTTGGGGGGTGGAACACTGAAGCTTTCTTT. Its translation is CASSFGGWNTEAFF.